This TCR beta chain was documented in a study of cytomegalovirus exposure and HLA in healthy donors. Comment on this clone: Its antigen is not identified.

PCR primers comprised 60 Vbeta and 13 Jbeta primers. Assay used: immunoSEQ multiplex PCR; TCRdb lists only in-frame clones, some missing. The sample includes about 64,000 clones, less than 90% of them seen just once. General study findings and limits: When analyzed later, a missense DCLRE1C variant was found to be linked to TCR beta V- and J-gene trimming.

The receptor comes from a female donor in good health and CMV-seronegative. The sample was PBMCs.

CDR3 sequence (DNA): TGTGCCAGCAGACGGACAGACAATCAGCCCCAGCATTTT. Protein sequence: CASRRTDNQPQHF. V usage is TRBV6-5 and J usage is TRBJ1-5, with TRBD1 as a possible D gene (6 bases). The length of the CDR3 is 13 residues. Trimming shortened V by 6 bases and J by 3 bases, and 9 bases separated the two germline ends. The germline V gene has CDR1 MNHEY and CDR2 SVGAGI.